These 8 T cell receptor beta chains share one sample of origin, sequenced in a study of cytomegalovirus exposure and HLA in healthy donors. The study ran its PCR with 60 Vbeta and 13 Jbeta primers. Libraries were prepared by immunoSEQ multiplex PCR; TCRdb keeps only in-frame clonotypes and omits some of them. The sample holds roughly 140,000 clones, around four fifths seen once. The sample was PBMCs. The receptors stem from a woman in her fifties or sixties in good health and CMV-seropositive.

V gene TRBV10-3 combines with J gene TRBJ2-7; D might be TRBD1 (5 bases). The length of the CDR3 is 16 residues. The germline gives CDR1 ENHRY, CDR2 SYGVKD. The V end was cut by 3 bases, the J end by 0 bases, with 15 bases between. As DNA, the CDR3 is TGTGCCATCAGTGACTCCCGACAGAAAAGCTCCTACGAGCAGTACTTC. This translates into CAISDSRQKSSYEQYF.

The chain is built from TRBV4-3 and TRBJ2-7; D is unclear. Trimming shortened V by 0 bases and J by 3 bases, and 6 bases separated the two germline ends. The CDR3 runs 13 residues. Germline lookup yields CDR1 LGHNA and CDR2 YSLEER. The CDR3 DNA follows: TGCGCCAGCAGCCAAGATTGGAGCTACGAGCAGTACTTC. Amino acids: CASSQDWSYEQYF.

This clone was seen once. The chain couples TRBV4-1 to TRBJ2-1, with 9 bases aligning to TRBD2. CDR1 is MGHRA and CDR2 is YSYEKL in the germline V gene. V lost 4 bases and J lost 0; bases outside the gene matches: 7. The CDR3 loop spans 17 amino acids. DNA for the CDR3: TGCGCCAGCAGCCCTCGCCTAGCGGGACTCTCCTACAATGAGCAGTTCTTC. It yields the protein CASSPRLAGLSYNEQFF.

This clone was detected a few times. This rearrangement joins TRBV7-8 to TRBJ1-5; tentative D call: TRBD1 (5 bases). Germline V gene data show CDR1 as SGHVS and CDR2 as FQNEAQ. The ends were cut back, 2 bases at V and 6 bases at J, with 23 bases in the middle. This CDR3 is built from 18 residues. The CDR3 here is CASSLSFGTGPKGQPQHF. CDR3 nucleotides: TGTGCCAGCAGCTTAAGTTTTGGTACAGGCCCAAAGGGTCAGCCCCAGCATTTT.

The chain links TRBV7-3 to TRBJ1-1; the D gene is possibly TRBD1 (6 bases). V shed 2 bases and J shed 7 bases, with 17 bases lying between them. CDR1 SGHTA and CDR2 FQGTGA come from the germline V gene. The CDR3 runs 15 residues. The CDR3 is CASSLGGGLGGEAFF. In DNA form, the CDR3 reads TGTGCCAGCAGCTTAGGTGGGGGTTTAGGGGGTGAAGCTTTCTTT.

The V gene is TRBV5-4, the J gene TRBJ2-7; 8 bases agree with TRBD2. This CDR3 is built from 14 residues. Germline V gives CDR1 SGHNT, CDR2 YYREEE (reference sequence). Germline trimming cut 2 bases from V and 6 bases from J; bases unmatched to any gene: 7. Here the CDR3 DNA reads TGTGCCAGCAGCTTCAGCGGGAGTTCCCTCGAGCAGTACTTC. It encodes CASSFSGSSLEQYF.

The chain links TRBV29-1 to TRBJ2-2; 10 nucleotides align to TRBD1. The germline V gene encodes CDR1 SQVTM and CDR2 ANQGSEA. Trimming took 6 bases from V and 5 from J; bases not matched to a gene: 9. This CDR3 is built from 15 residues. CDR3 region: CSVTGQGVTTGELFF. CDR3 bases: TGCAGCGTGACCGGACAGGGGGTAACGACCGGGGAGCTGTTTTTT.

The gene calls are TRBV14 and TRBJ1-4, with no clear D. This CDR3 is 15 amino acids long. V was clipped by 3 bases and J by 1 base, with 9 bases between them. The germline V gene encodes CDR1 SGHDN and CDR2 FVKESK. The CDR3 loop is CASSQVAGTNEKLFF. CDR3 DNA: TGTGCCAGCAGCCAGGTAGCTGGAACTAATGAAAAACTGTTTTTT.